This record concerns one T cell receptor (beta chain) sequence. Its antigen is not known. The data belong to a study of cytomegalovirus exposure and HLA in healthy donors. General study findings and limits: Of the V segments, some could not be distinguished, including TRBV6-2 and TRBV6-3, and were excluded.

The CDR3 runs 16 residues. The V gene end was trimmed by 3 bases and the J gene end by 5 bases; junction bases not matched to a gene: 6. CDR1 and CDR2 (germline): LNHDA, SQIVND (reference sequence). The study sampled nominally healthy donors, though unrecorded immune exposures were likely. PCR amplification relied on 60 Vbeta primers (plus 13 Jbeta primers). Sequencing used immunoSEQ multiplex PCR; TCRdb keeps in-frame clones, though not all of them. This sample carries 170,000 or so clones, over 60% of them seen once, and the ten largest clones take approximately 3%. This TCR was sampled from a woman between 40 and 50 years old in good health and CMV-seronegative. The rearrangement joins TRBV19 to TRBJ2-4; 11 bases align to TRBD2. Sequencing input: PBMCs. The CDR3 nucleotides are TGTGCCAGTAGTATGACTAGCGGGGCCGGGGAAAACATTCAGTACTTC. The encoded protein is CASSMTSGAGENIQYF.